This T cell receptor beta chain was captured by sequencing in a study of blood T cells in healthy people across ages. Drawn from each donor were ten milliliters of peripheral blood. A second PCR of about 7 to 11 cycles used a sample-barcoded 5' primer and a J-beta primer mix. A template-switch adaptor with 12 random nucleotides tagged each cDNA molecule. TCRdb analysed the 5' RACE reads with MiXCR anew, one entry per CDR3 protein. The table has 550,000 to 700,000 distinct CDR3 sequences, 27% seen once. In this sample, this clonotype turned up a few times. Its antigen is unknown. Broader study findings: For the donors, CMV status was unknown and possibly confounded expanded clonotype changes. Diversity estimates drawn from one million T cells were deemed underestimates.

CDR1 and CDR2 (germline): ENHRY, SYGVKD. The ends lost 7 bases at V and 6 bases at J; junction bases unmatched: 8. The CDR3 is made up of 14 amino acids. The V call is TRBV10-3, the J call TRBJ2-3, with 9 positions matching TRBD1. The receptor comes from a woman aged 65 to 85 in good health. Sequencing used blood. CDR3 protein: CAITQDRGLDTQYF. The CDR3 DNA sequence: TGTGCCATCACCCAGGACAGGGGACTGGATACGCAGTATTTT.